What follows is one T cell receptor beta chain and its context. This entry belongs to a study of blood T cell repertoires in COVID-19. Produced via immunoSEQ multiplex PCR; TCRdb's table is partial and in-frame only. This table has some 120,000 clones, approximately 86% appearing once. Trimming stripped 0 bases from V and 10 bases from J, with 13 bases between. CDR1 and CDR2 (germline): GTSNPN, SVGIG (reference sequence). This CDR3 spans 14 amino acids. The receptor comes from a woman aged 45-65 years who had recovered from COVID-19. The material sequenced was peripheral blood. The chain combines TRBV30 with TRBJ1-6, with D possibly being TRBD1 (5 bases). For the CDR3, the DNA is TGTGCCTGGAGTGTACGGGGGGTCAAGTCACCCCTCCACTTT. Its protein product is CAWSVRGVKSPLHF.